These 22 T cell receptor beta chains originate from one sample sequenced in a study of blood T cell repertoires in COVID-19. Clones were read by immunoSEQ multiplex PCR, and TCRdb kept only the in-frame ones, dropping some. The data hold 300,000 to 400,000 clones, with roughly 90% observed a single time. Specimen: peripheral blood. These receptors all stem from a woman aged 25-40 years with COVID-19, enrolled during active disease.

V and J are TRBV27 and TRBJ2-1; 9 positions agree with TRBD2. The CDR3 is 16 residues long. The ends lost 0 bases at V and 10 bases at J; junction bases unmatched: 10. Germline-derived CDR1 and CDR2 are MNHEY and SMNVEV (reference sequence). The CDR3, as DNA: TGTGCCAGCAGTTTATCCTGGACTAGCGCCCGGTGGGAGCAGTTCTTC. It is translated as CASSLSWTSARWEQFF.

The rearrangement links TRBV7-8 to TRBJ2-4, with unresolved D. The CDR3 is 16 residues long. The V end lost 4 bases, the J end lost 0 bases, and 13 bases lay between the germline ends. Germline V gene lookup returns CDR1 SGHVS and CDR2 FQNEAQ. Here the CDR3 reads CASSSPGDLAKNIQYF. The CDR3 bases are TGTGCCAGCAGCTCTCCAGGTGACCTAGCCAAAAACATTCAGTACTTC.

Here the CDR3 reads CASSLQGARGYTF. DNA for the CDR3: TGTGCCAGCAGTTTACAGGGGGCGCGTGGCTACACCTTC. V gene TRBV12-3 or TRBV12-4 combines with J gene TRBJ1-2; 8 bases agree with TRBD1. The CDR3 is 13 residues long. V was clipped by 2 bases and J by 7 bases; unmatched bases: 3.

The rearrangement joins TRBV3-1 (or the pseudogene TRBV3-2) to TRBJ2-5; the match to TRBD2 covers 13 bases. The CDR3 totals 17 residues. The V and J ends lost 0 bases and 5 bases, in that order; junction bases with no gene match: 6. CDR1 and CDR2 from the germline V gene are LGHDT and YNNKEL (reference sequence). Written as DNA, the CDR3 is TGTGCCAGCAGCCAAGATCTACTAGCGGGAGGGCGGGAGACCCAGTACTTC. It codes for CASSQDLLAGGRETQYF.

Only one count was recorded for this clone. The V call is TRBV5-4, the J call TRBJ2-1, with TRBD2 identical over 11 bases. V lost 4 bases, J lost 3 bases, and 6 bases stayed unmatched. The CDR3 extends over 16 amino acids. The germline gives CDR1 SGHNT, CDR2 YYREEE (reference sequence). CDR3 coding DNA: TGTGCCAGCAGCCCGGGGACTAGCGGTCTCTACAATGAGCAGTTCTTC. Translating it yields CASSPGTSGLYNEQFF. Full variable domain (remainder filled in from reference TRBV5-4 and TRBJ2-1): ETGVTQSPTHLIKTRGQQVTLRCSSQSGHNTVSWYQQALGQGPQFIFQYYREEENGRGNFPPRFSGLQFPNYSSELNVNALELDDSALYLCASSPGTSGLYNEQFFGPGTRLTVL.

The chain couples TRBV6-1 to TRBJ1-4; 8 nucleotides line up with TRBD1. V shed 4 bases and J 4 bases; nucleotides not matched to a gene: 5. This CDR3 is built from 15 residues. Looked up from germline, CDR1 is MNHNS and CDR2 is SASEGT. The CDR3 is CASSVAGTGNEKLFF. The DNA of the CDR3 is TGTGCCAGCAGTGTAGCCGGGACAGGTAATGAAAAACTGTTTTTT.

This chain's CDR3 is CASTREVQGIEAFF. The CDR3 nucleotides are TGTGCCAGCACTAGAGAGGTACAGGGGATTGAAGCTTTCTTT. The genes are TRBV28 and TRBJ1-1, with 7 positions matching TRBD1. V lost 7 bases to trimming and J lost 7 bases; unmatched junction nucleotides: 12. The CDR3 runs 14 residues. Germline V lookup: CDR1 MDHEN, CDR2 SYDVKM.

This rearrangement joins TRBV9 to TRBJ2-7, with D maybe TRBD1 (6 bases). Trimming shortened V by 3 bases and J by 4 bases, and 20 bases separated the two germline ends. CDR1 is SGDLS, CDR2 YYNGEE, per germline. CDR3 length: 16 amino acids. The CDR3 bases are TGTGCCAGCAGCGCCAATCTGAACAGGGATTTGTACGAGCAGTACTTC. It encodes CASSANLNRDLYEQYF.

The genes are TRBV9 and TRBJ2-1; TRBD1 aligns across 9 bases. The CDR3 is made up of 16 amino acids. V was clipped by 4 bases and J by 4 bases; unmatched bases: 9. Per the germline V gene, CDR1 is SGDLS and CDR2 is YYNGEE. CDR3 region: CASSPSGTGSYNEQFF. The CDR3 DNA sequence: TGTGCCAGCAGCCCCTCCGGGACAGGGTCTTACAATGAGCAGTTCTTC.

The chain has TRBV29-1 and TRBJ2-7, with 9 bases lining up with TRBD1. The V segment lost 2 bases and the J segment 3 bases; nucleotides outside the gene matches: 2. Per the germline V gene, CDR1 is SQVTM and CDR2 is ANQGSEA. The CDR3 extends over 13 amino acids. The CDR3 DNA reads as TGCAGCGTTGAATGGGGACAGGGCTACGAGCAGTACTTC. This gives the protein CSVEWGQGYEQYF.

This rearrangement joins TRBV18 to TRBJ1-1; 7 bases are shared with TRBD1. Germline trimming cut 4 bases from V and 4 bases from J; bases unmatched to any gene: 6. The germline gives CDR1 KGHSH, CDR2 LQKENI. The CDR3 consists of 14 residues. The DNA for the CDR3 is TGTGCCAGCTCACTCGGACAGGTTAGCACTGAAGCTTTCTTT. Its protein product is CASSLGQVSTEAFF. Variable domain in full (rest from reference TRBV18 and TRBJ1-1): NAGVMQNPRHLVRRRGQEARLRCSPMKGHSHVYWYRQLPEEGLKFMVYLQKENIIDESGMPKERFSAEFPKEGPSILRIQQVVRGDSAAYFCASSLGQVSTEAFFGQGTRLTVV.

V is TRBV10-1 and J is TRBJ1-1; D gene uncertain. With 6 bases removed from V and 3 bases from J, the gap between germline ends came to 11 bases. This CDR3 has 13 residues. Germline CDR1 reads WNHNN; CDR2 reads SYGVQD (reference sequence). The CDR3 loop reads CASRANIDTEAFF. The DNA of the CDR3 is TGCGCCAGCAGGGCAAACATTGACACTGAAGCTTTCTTT.

The CDR3 sequence: CASTGQNSNYGYTF. The CDR3 DNA sequence: TGTGCCAGCACCGGACAGAATTCTAACTATGGCTACACCTTC. The V gene is TRBV2, the J gene TRBJ1-2, with D possibly matching TRBD1 (6 bases). Germline V gene lookup returns CDR1 SNHLY and CDR2 FYNNEI. Trimming removed 7 bases from V and 0 bases from J, with 12 bases in between. The CDR3 totals 14 residues.

The rearrangement uses TRBV27 and TRBJ2-1; D perhaps matches TRBD1 (5 bases). Germline V CDR1 and CDR2: MNHEY, SMNVEV (reference sequence). V was pared by 2 bases and J by 7 bases, with 15 bases between. There are 15 residues in the CDR3. This chain's CDR3 is CASSLSRDHRNEQFF. CDR3 coding DNA: TGTGCCAGCAGTTTAAGCAGGGATCATAGGAATGAGCAGTTCTTC.

This clone has a single count. V usage is TRBV3-1 (or the pseudogene TRBV3-2) and J usage is TRBJ2-5; D is uncertain. The V end lost 0 bases, the J end lost 4 bases, and 6 bases lay between the germline ends. The CDR3 extends over 13 amino acids. Germline CDR1 reads LGHDT; CDR2 reads YNNKEL (reference sequence). CDR3 coding DNA: TGTGCCAGCAGCCAAGATCGGTTAGAGACCCAGTACTTC. The encoded protein is CASSQDRLETQYF.

There are many counts of this clone. V is TRBV10-3 and J is TRBJ1-4; D remains unclear. Trimming took off 0 bases at V and 7 bases at J, with 15 bases between the two ends. Germline V gene sequence: CDR1 ENHRY, CDR2 SYGVKD. The CDR3 contains 16 residues. CDR3: CAISESPIRGSEKLFF. For the CDR3, the DNA is TGTGCCATCAGTGAGTCCCCGATCCGGGGTTCTGAAAAACTGTTTTTT.

The CDR3 is CATNVGLAGGPDTQYF. DNA of the CDR3: TGTGCCACAAACGTTGGACTAGCGGGCGGGCCAGATACGCAGTATTTT. J is TRBJ2-3 and V is TRBV19; 11 nucleotides align to TRBD2. The germline gives CDR1 LNHDA, CDR2 SQIVND (reference sequence). The CDR3 covers 16 residues. V shed 10 bases and J 4 bases; nucleotides not matched to a gene: 13. The full variable domain, rest sourced from reference TRBV19 and TRBJ2-3, is DGGITQSPKYLFRKEGQNVTLSCEQNLNHDAMYWYRQDPGQGLRLIYYSQIVNDFQKGDIAEGYSVSREKKESFPLTVTSAQKNPTAFYLCATNVGLAGGPDTQYFGPGTRLTVL.

The rearrangement joins TRBV3-1 (or the pseudogene TRBV3-2) to TRBJ1-1, with D unresolved. V was clipped by 1 base and J by 6 bases, with 12 bases between them. CDR3 length: 14 amino acids. Germline CDR1 and CDR2: LGHDT and YNNKEL (reference sequence). The DNA of the CDR3 is TGTGCCAGCAGCCAAGCTCCCGCGGGTGCTGAAGCTTTCTTT. Protein sequence: CASSQAPAGAEAFF.

This chain joins TRBV2 and TRBJ1-2; D might be TRBD1 (6 bases). V dropped 3 bases and J dropped 6 bases, with 20 bases sitting between them. This CDR3 spans 16 amino acids. CDR1 and CDR2 (germline): SNHLY, FYNNEI. The chain's CDR3 is CASSDLKGVFGDGYTF. For the CDR3, the DNA is TGTGCCAGCAGTGATTTGAAGGGGGTGTTTGGCGATGGCTACACCTTC. Filled out from reference TRBV2 and TRBJ1-2, the complete variable domain reads EPEVTQTPSHQVTQMGQEVILRCVPISNHLYFYWYRQILGQKVEFLVSFYNNEISEKSEIFDDQFSVERPDGSNFTLKIRSTKLEDSAMYFCASSDLKGVFGDGYTFGSGTRLTVV.

The rearrangement joins TRBV19 to TRBJ2-5; 11 bases agree with TRBD2. The CDR3 runs 16 residues. Losses at the gene ends were 6 bases for V and 1 base for J; bases not matched to a gene: 7. Germline CDR1 and CDR2: LNHDA and SQIVND (reference sequence). CDR3: CASSGPGTSGQETQYF. CDR3 DNA: TGTGCCAGTAGCGGACCCGGGACTAGCGGCCAAGAGACCCAGTACTTC.

The chain has TRBV7-9 and TRBJ2-3; D unclear. Germline CDR1 SEHNR, CDR2 FQNEAQ (reference sequence). This CDR3 is 14 amino acids long. V was shortened by 3 bases and J by 1 base, with 8 bases between the two germline ends. The CDR3 loop reads CASSLRGGTDTQYF. Here the CDR3 DNA reads TGTGCCAGCAGCTTGCGAGGCGGCACAGATACGCAGTATTTT.

This chain's CDR3 is CASSSGQFTDTQYF. CDR3 bases: TGTGCCAGCAGCTCCGGACAGTTCACAGATACGCAGTATTTT. The chain uses TRBV11-3 and TRBJ2-3; possibly TRBD1 for D (6 bases). The V gene's germline CDR1 is SGHNT and CDR2 YENEEA. This CDR3 region has 14 residues. Trimming pared 4 bases from V and 2 bases from J, leaving 10 bases between.